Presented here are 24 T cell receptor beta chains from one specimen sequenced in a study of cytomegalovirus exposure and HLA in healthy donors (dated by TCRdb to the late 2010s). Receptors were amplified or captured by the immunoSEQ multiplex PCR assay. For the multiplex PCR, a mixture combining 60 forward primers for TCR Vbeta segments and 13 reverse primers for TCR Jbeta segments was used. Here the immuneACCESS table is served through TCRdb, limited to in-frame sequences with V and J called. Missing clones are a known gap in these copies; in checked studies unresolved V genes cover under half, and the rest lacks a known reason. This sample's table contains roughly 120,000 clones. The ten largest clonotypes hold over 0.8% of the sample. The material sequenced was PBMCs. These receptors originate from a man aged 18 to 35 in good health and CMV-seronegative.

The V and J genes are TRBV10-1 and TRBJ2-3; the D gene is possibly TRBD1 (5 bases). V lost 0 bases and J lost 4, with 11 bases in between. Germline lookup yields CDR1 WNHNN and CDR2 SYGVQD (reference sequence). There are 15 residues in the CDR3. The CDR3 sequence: CASSESPTGADTQYF. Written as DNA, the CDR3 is TGCGCCAGCAGTGAGTCTCCAACAGGAGCAGATACGCAGTATTTT.

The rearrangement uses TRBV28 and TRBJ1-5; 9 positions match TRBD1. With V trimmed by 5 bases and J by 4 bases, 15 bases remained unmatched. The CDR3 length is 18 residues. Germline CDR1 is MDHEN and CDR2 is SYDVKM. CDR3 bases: TGTGCCAGCAGTCCCAACCCTAGACAGGGGGTGGGAAATCAGCCCCAGCATTTT. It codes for CASSPNPRQGVGNQPQHF. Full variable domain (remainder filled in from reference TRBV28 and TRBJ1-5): DVKVTQSSRYLVKRTGEKVFLECVQDMDHENMFWYRQDPGLGLRLIYFSYDVKMKEKGDIPEGYSVSREKKERFSLILESASTNQTSMYLCASSPNPRQGVGNQPQHFGDGTRLSIL.

Here the CDR3 reads CASSLRTSGGRSYNEQFF. The DNA of the CDR3 is TGTGCCAGCAGCCTCCGGACTAGCGGGGGGCGATCCTACAATGAGCAGTTCTTC. The chain has TRBV11-2 and TRBJ2-1, with 14 positions matching TRBD2. CDR3 size: 18 residues. The J segment lost 1 base and the V segment lost 5 bases, leaving 7 bases of the junction unmatched. Per germline, CDR1 SGHAT and CDR2 FQNNGV. Full variable domain (rest looked up from reference TRBV11-2 and TRBJ2-1): EAGVAQSPRYKIIEKRQSVAFWCNPISGHATLYWYQQILGQGPKLLIQFQNNGVVDDSQLPKDRFSAERLKGVDSTLKIQPAKLEDSAVYLCASSLRTSGGRSYNEQFFGPGTRLTVL.

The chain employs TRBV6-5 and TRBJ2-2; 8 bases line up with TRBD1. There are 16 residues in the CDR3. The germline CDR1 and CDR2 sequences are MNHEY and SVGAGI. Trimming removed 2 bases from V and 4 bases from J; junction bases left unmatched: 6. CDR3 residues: CASSYDRDRPTGELFF. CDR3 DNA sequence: TGTGCCAGCAGTTACGACAGGGACAGGCCCACCGGGGAGCTGTTTTTT.

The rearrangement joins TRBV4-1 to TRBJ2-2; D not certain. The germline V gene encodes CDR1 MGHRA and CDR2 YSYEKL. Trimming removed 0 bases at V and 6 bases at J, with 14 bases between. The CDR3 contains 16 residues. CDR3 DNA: TGCGCCAGCAGCCAAGATTGGAGCGCCGATTCCGGGGAGCTGTTTTTT. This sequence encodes CASSQDWSADSGELFF.

Here the CDR3 reads CASSYTSGGHNEQFF. CDR3 bases: TGTGCCAGCAGTTACACTAGCGGGGGACACAATGAGCAGTTCTTC. The J gene is TRBJ2-1, the V gene TRBV6-5, with TRBD2 matching 11 bases. The CDR3 totals 15 residues. Trimming removed 2 bases from V and 5 bases from J; junction bases left unmatched: 2. Germline assignment: CDR1 MNHEY and CDR2 SVGAGI.

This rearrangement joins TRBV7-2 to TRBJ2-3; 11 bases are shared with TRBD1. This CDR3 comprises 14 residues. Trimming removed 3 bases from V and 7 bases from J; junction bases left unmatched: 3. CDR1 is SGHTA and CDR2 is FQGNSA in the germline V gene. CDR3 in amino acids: CASSFGTGGNTQYF. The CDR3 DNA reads TGTGCCAGCAGCTTTGGGACAGGGGGAAATACGCAGTATTTT.

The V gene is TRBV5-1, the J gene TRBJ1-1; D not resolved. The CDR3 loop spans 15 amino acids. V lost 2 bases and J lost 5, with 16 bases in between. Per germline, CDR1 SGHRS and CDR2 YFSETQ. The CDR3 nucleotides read TGCGCCAGCAGCTTTTTCCCCCTTTCTGAGACTGAAGCTTTCTTT. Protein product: CASSFFPLSETEAFF.

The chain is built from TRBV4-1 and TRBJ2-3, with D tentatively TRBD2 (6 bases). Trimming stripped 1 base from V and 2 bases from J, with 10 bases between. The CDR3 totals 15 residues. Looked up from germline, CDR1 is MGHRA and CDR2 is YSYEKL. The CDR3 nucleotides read TGCGCCAGCAGCCAAGTAGCGGAAAACACAGATACGCAGTATTTT. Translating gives CASSQVAENTDTQYF.

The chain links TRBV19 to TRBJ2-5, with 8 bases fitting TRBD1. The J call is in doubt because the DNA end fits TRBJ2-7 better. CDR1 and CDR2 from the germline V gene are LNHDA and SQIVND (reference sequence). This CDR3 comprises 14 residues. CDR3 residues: CASSGGQVSYEQYF. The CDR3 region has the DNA TGTGCCAGTAGTGGGGGACAGGTCTCCTACGAGCAGTACTTC.

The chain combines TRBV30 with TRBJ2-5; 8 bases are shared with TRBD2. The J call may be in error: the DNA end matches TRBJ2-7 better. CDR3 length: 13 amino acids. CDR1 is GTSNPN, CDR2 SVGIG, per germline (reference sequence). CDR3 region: CAREGKDSYEQYF. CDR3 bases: TGTGCCCGGGAGGGGAAAGACTCCTACGAGCAGTACTTC.

In nucleotides, the CDR3 is TGTGCCAGCAGCGGACAGAGGGCTAATGAAAAACTGTTTTTT. As protein: CASSGQRANEKLFF. J is TRBJ1-4 and V is TRBV6-1; D might be TRBD1 (6 bases). The CDR3 is 14 amino acids. Trimming removed 6 bases from V and 3 bases from J, with 11 bases in between. Germline V gene sequence: CDR1 MNHNS, CDR2 SASEGT.

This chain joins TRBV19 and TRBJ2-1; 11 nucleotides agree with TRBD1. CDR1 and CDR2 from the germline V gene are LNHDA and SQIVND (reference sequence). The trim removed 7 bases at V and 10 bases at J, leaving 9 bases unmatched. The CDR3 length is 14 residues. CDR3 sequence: CASKPGTGGREQFF. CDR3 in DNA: TGTGCCAGTAAGCCCGGGACAGGGGGAAGGGAGCAGTTCTTC.

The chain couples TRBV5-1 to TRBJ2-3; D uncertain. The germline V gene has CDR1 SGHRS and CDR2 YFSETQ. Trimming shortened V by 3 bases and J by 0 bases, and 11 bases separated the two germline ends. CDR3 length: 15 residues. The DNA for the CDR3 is TGCGCCAGCAGCTCTCGGCAGACTAGCACAGATACGCAGTATTTT. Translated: CASSSRQTSTDTQYF.

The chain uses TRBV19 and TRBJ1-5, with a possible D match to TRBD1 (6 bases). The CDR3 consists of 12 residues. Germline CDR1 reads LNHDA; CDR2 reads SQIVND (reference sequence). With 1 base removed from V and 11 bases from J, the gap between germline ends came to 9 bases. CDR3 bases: TGTGCCAGTAGTATAGGCGAGGGGGCCCAGCATTTT. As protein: CASSIGEGAQHF.

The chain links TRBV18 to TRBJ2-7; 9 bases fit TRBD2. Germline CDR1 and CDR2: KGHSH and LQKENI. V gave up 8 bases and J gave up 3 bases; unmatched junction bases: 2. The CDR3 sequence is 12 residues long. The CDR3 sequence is CASRLAVYEQYF. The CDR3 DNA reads TGTGCCAGCCGACTAGCGGTCTACGAGCAGTACTTC.

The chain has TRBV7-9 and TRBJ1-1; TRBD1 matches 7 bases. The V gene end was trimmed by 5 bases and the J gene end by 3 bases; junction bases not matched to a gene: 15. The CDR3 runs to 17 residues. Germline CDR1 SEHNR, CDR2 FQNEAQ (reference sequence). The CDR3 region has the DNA TGTGCCAGCAGCCCAAGACAGGGAAGATCCAAAGACACTGAAGCTTTCTTT. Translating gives CASSPRQGRSKDTEAFF.

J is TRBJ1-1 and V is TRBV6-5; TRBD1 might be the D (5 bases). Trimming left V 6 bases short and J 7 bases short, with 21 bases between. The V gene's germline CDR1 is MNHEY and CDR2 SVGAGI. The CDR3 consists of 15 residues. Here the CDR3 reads CASSPRRGSQDEAFF. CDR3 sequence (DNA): TGTGCCAGCAGCCCCAGGCGGGGGTCACAAGATGAAGCTTTCTTT.

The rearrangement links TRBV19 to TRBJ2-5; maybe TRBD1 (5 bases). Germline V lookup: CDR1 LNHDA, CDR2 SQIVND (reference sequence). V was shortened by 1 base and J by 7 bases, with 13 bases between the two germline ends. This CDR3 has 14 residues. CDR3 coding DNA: TGTGCCAGTAGTATAGTTCCGGGTACAGGGACCCAGTACTTC. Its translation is CASSIVPGTGTQYF.

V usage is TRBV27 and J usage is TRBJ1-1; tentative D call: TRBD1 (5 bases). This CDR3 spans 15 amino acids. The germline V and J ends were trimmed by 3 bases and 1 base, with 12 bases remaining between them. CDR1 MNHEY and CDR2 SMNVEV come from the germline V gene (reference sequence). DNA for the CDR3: TGTGCCAGCAGTTTTCTGACCGGGGGGAACACTGAAGCTTTCTTT. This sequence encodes CASSFLTGGNTEAFF.

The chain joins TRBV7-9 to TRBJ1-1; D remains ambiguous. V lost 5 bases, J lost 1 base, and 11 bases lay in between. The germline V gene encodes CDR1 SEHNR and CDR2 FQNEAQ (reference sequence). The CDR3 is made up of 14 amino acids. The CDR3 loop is CASSTQAQNTEAFF. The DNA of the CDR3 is TGTGCCAGCAGCACCCAAGCCCAGAACACTGAAGCTTTCTTT.

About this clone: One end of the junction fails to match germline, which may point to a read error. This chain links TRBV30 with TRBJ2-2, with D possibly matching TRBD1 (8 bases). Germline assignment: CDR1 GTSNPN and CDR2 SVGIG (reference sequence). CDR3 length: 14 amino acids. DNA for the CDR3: TGTGCCTGGAGTGTAACAGGGGGGGGCGGGGAGCTGCTTTTT. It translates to CAWSVTGGGGELLF.

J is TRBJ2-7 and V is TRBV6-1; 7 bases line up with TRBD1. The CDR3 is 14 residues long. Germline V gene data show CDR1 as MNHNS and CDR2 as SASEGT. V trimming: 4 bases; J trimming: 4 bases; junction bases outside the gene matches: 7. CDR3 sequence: CASSVGTALYEQYF. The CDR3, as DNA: TGTGCCAGCAGTGTGGGGACAGCCCTATACGAGCAGTACTTC.

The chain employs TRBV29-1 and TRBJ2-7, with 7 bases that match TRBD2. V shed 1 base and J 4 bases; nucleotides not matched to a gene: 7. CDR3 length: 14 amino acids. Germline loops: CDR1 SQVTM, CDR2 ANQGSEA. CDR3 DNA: TGCAGCGTTGAAGGCGGCGGGAGAGTTTACGAGCAGTACTTC. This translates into CSVEGGGRVYEQYF.